The 29 T cell receptor beta chains listed next were all sequenced from one sample in a study of beta chain features in type 1 diabetes (dated by TCRdb to 2016 to 2019). The library was prepared using the immunoSEQ multiplex PCR assay. The entire isolated RNA was reverse transcribed using the High Capacity cDNA Reverse Transcription Kit, and thus expressed TCRB transcripts were sequenced. The source is immuneACCESS, and TCRdb retained only in-frame sequences with V and J called. Part of the clones is not carried over; for the studies checked, unresolved V genes explain less than half of this, and the remainder is unexplained. Across this sample there are some 900,000 clones, with roughly a sixth seen only once. The ten largest clones capture 0.023% of the sample. Input material: naive CD4+ T cells from blood. The cell subset or site label of this sample denotes: true naive CD4+ T cells. The receptors originated from a woman aged 18-30 years in good health.

This clone was seen a few times. The rearrangement uses TRBV9 and TRBJ2-7; 7 bases are shared with TRBD1. CDR1 and CDR2 from the germline V gene are SGDLS and YYNGEE. The CDR3 extends over 15 amino acids. The trim removed 1 base at V and 2 bases at J, leaving 6 bases unmatched. CDR3 sequence reads: CASSVSTGTAYEQYF. CDR3 bases: TGTGCCAGCAGCGTATCCACCGGGACAGCCTACGAGCAGTACTTC. The variable domain in full, completed from reference TRBV9 and TRBJ2-7, reads DSGVTQTPKHLITATGQRVTLRCSPRSGDLSVYWYQQSLDQGLQFLIQYYNGEERAKGNILERFSAQQFPDLHSELNLSSLELGDSALYFCASSVSTGTAYEQYFGPGTRLTVT.

The chain employs TRBV20-1 and TRBJ2-1; 8 bases are a match to TRBD1. This CDR3 has 11 amino acids. V shed 5 bases and J 9 bases; nucleotides not matched to a gene: 3. Per germline, CDR1 DFQATT and CDR2 SNEGSKA (reference sequence). The DNA of the CDR3 is TGCAGTGCTGACAGGGGCGTTGAGCAGTTCTTC. This translates into CSADRGVEQFF.

This clone was counted only a few times. The chain links TRBV7-2 to TRBJ2-1; TRBD2 aligns across 11 bases. CDR1 is SGHTA and CDR2 is FQGNSA in the germline V gene. This CDR3 contains 15 residues. J gave up 6 bases and V 4 bases, and 5 bases lay outside the gene matches. The CDR3 protein is CASSYSSGRANEQFF. In nucleotides, the CDR3 is TGTGCCAGCAGCTATAGTAGCGGGAGGGCCAATGAGCAGTTCTTC.

This chain joins TRBV19 and TRBJ2-1; tentatively, D is TRBD1 (5 bases). Trimming shortened V by 4 bases and J by 9 bases, and 10 bases separated the two germline ends. This CDR3 is 12 amino acids long. CDR1 is LNHDA and CDR2 is SQIVND in the germline V gene (reference sequence). CDR3 nucleotide sequence: TGTGCCAGTAGTAGACAGAAAGGTGAGCAGTTCTTC. It is translated as CASSRQKGEQFF. Full variable domain (remainder filled in from reference TRBV19 and TRBJ2-1): DGGITQSPKYLFRKEGQNVTLSCEQNLNHDAMYWYRQDPGQGLRLIYYSQIVNDFQKGDIAEGYSVSREKKESFPLTVTSAQKNPTAFYLCASSRQKGEQFFGPGTRLTVL.

In its sample, this clone was seen a few times. This sample also contains other DNA sequences that code for the same CDR3. J is TRBJ1-3 and V is TRBV7-2; D not certain. The ends were cut back, 1 base at V and 0 bases at J, with 7 bases in the middle. The germline gives CDR1 SGHTA, CDR2 FQGNSA. The CDR3 is made up of 15 amino acids. The CDR3 sequence: CASSLVGSSGNTIYF. Written as DNA, the CDR3 is TGTGCCAGCAGCTTAGTAGGAAGCTCTGGAAACACCATATATTTT.

The V and J genes are TRBV27 and TRBJ2-1, with 14 bases that match TRBD2. The germline gives CDR1 MNHEY, CDR2 SMNVEV (reference sequence). V dropped 4 bases and J dropped 4; count of bases not matched to a gene: 15. The CDR3 contains 20 residues. The CDR3 sequence: CASSSQRTSGRKRPYNEQFF. The CDR3 nucleotides are TGTGCCAGCAGTTCCCAGCGGACTAGCGGGAGGAAACGGCCATACAATGAGCAGTTCTTC.

The chain has TRBV4-3 and TRBJ2-2; maybe TRBD2 (5 bases). Germline V gene sequence: CDR1 LGHNA, CDR2 YSLEER. This CDR3 comprises 18 residues. V dropped 4 bases and J dropped 7 bases, with 25 bases sitting between them. CDR3 region: CASSRAWTGQTRGGELFF. DNA of the CDR3: TGCGCCAGCAGCCGAGCCTGGACCGGGCAAACCCGGGGCGGGGAGCTGTTTTTT.

The gene calls are TRBV2 and TRBJ2-5, with 7 bases that match TRBD2. Per germline, CDR1 SNHLY and CDR2 FYNNEI. The V gene end was trimmed by 4 bases and the J gene end by 4 bases; junction bases not matched to a gene: 6. CDR3 size: 14 residues. In DNA form, the CDR3 reads TGTGCCAGCAGTGTGGCGGGAGTACGAGAGACCCAGTACTTC. Translating it yields CASSVAGVRETQYF.

The rearrangement joins TRBV6-5 to TRBJ1-4; no clear D gene. Germline V CDR1 and CDR2: MNHEY, SVGAGI. V lost 2 bases and J lost 7, with 11 bases in between. CDR3 length: 14 amino acids. CDR3 sequence: CASSYHGSGEKLFF. Written as DNA, the CDR3 is TGTGCCAGCAGTTACCATGGGTCGGGTGAAAAACTGTTTTTT.

The J gene is TRBJ1-1, the V gene TRBV6-6; D may be TRBD1 (5 bases). Trimming removed 4 bases from V and 2 bases from J, with 8 bases in between. This CDR3 spans 13 amino acids. Germline CDR1 reads MNHNY; CDR2 reads SVGAGI (reference sequence). The CDR3 sequence: CASSWGRNTEAFF. The CDR3 nucleotides are TGTGCCAGCAGTTGGGGACGTAACACTGAAGCTTTCTTT.

This clone was detected only a few times. The chain is built from TRBV7-2 and TRBJ2-1; the D call may be TRBD1 or TRBD2 (6 bases each). This CDR3 is 17 amino acids long. V was shortened by 6 bases and J by 1 base, with 19 bases between the two germline ends. Germline CDR1 and CDR2: SGHTA and FQGNSA. CDR3: CASRPKGAGQSYNEQFF. As DNA, the CDR3 is TGTGCCAGCAGGCCAAAAGGGGCGGGACAATCCTACAATGAGCAGTTCTTC. Full variable domain (remainder filled in from reference TRBV7-2 and TRBJ2-1): GAGVSQSPSNKVTEKGKDVELRCDPISGHTALYWYRQSLGQGLEFLIYFQGNSAPDKSGLPSDRFSAERTGGSVSTLTIQRTQQEDSAVYLCASRPKGAGQSYNEQFFGPGTRLTVL.

This clone was counted only a few times. The chain has TRBV4-2 and TRBJ1-1; D gene uncertain. Trimming stripped 0 bases from V and 0 bases from J, with 8 bases between. Germline assignment: CDR1 LGHNA and CDR2 YNFKEQ. This CDR3 contains 15 residues. The chain's CDR3 is CASSQEIAVNTEAFF. DNA of the CDR3: TGTGCCAGCAGCCAAGAGATCGCGGTGAACACTGAAGCTTTCTTT.

The chain couples TRBV11-2 to TRBJ2-1; the D gene is possibly TRBD2 (5 bases). This CDR3 comprises 14 residues. Looked up from germline, CDR1 is SGHAT and CDR2 is FQNNGV. Between the trimmed V and J ends, which lost 1 base and 8 bases, there was a span of 12 bases. CDR3 sequence (DNA): TGTGCCAGCAGCTTAGTCGGAGCGGCGGATGAGCAGTTCTTC. This sequence encodes CASSLVGAADEQFF.

This rearrangement joins TRBV25-1 to TRBJ1-4; D is unresolved. This CDR3 comprises 14 residues. The germline CDR1 and CDR2 sequences are MGHDK and SYGVNS. The V end was cut by 8 bases, the J end by 4 bases, with 14 bases between. The DNA of the CDR3 is TGTGCCAGCTCCCAGGTGAACAGTAATGAAAAACTGTTTTTT. Translation gives CASSQVNSNEKLFF. Full variable domain (outside the CDR3, taken from reference TRBV25-1 and TRBJ1-4): EADIYQTPRYLVIGTGKKITLECSQTMGHDKMYWYQQDPGMELHLIHYSYGVNSTEKGDLSSESTVSRIRTEHFPLTLESARPSHTSQYLCASSQVNSNEKLFFGSGTQLSVL.

This clone was seen only a few times. The CDR3 loop reads CAISEGLAGAQETQYF. CDR3 nucleotide sequence: TGTGCCATCAGTGAAGGACTAGCGGGAGCACAAGAGACCCAGTACTTC. The chain employs TRBV10-3 and TRBJ2-5, with 13 nucleotides matching TRBD2. CDR1 is ENHRY and CDR2 is SYGVKD in the germline V gene. The CDR3 totals 16 residues. Unmatched junction bases numbered 3, after V lost 3 bases and J lost 2 bases.

The rearrangement joins TRBV5-4 to TRBJ2-1; 10 nucleotides match TRBD2. With V trimmed by 1 base and J by 4 bases, 2 bases remained unmatched. Germline assignment: CDR1 SGHNT and CDR2 YYREEE (reference sequence). The CDR3 contains 15 residues. The CDR3 reads CASSLSAGGYNEQFF. CDR3 nucleotides: TGTGCCAGCAGCTTGTCAGCGGGAGGGTACAATGAGCAGTTCTTC.

With regard to this clone: In the same sample, other DNA sequences code for this CDR3. This chain connects TRBV4-2 to TRBJ1-1, with D hard to call. The CDR3 extends over 13 amino acids. Deletions cut 1 base from V and 1 base from J, with 4 bases between. Germline CDR1 is LGHNA and CDR2 is YNFKEQ. CDR3 nucleotide sequence: TGTGCCAGCAGCCAAGGACGGAACACTGAAGCTTTCTTT. It translates to CASSQGRNTEAFF.

This rearrangement joins TRBV9 to TRBJ2-7; perhaps TRBD1 as D (5 bases). The CDR3 has 15 residues. V gave up 1 base and J gave up 4 bases, with 15 bases separating them. Germline V gives CDR1 SGDLS, CDR2 YYNGEE. The CDR3 DNA follows: TGTGCCAGCAGCGTAAGTGTAGGGGCGGCGTACGAGCAGTACTTC. Protein: CASSVSVGAAYEQYF.

The CDR3 loop is CASRSYPRDEQYF. CDR3 bases: TGTGCCAGCAGGTCTTACCCGAGGGACGAGCAGTACTTC. The rearrangement links TRBV6-5 to TRBJ2-7, with a possible D match to TRBD2 (5 bases). This CDR3 contains 13 residues. Trimming cost V 6 bases and J 5 bases, with 14 bases left between them. Per the germline V gene, CDR1 is MNHEY and CDR2 is SVGAGI.

This chain links TRBV19 with TRBJ1-1, with D unresolved. Germline assignment: CDR1 LNHDA and CDR2 SQIVND (reference sequence). The CDR3 consists of 13 residues. Trimming removed 0 bases from V and 5 bases from J, with 7 bases in between. The CDR3 DNA reads TGTGCCAGTAGTATAGATCGACGTACTGAAGCTTTCTTT. Translated, it gives CASSIDRRTEAFF.

The J gene is TRBJ2-1, the V gene TRBV7-9, with 13 bases fitting TRBD2. The CDR3 has 15 amino acids. CDR1 SEHNR and CDR2 FQNEAQ come from the germline V gene (reference sequence). With 5 bases clipped from V and 9 bases from J, the junction kept 7 bases outside the gene matches. CDR3 residues: CASSLRGLAGPEQFF. CDR3 coding DNA: TGTGCCAGCAGCCTGCGGGGACTAGCGGGACCTGAGCAGTTCTTC.

The chain recombines TRBV18 with TRBJ1-1; TRBD1 is a possible D gene (6 bases). V lost 6 bases and J 5 bases, leaving 10 bases between the germline ends. CDR1 KGHSH and CDR2 LQKENI come from the germline V gene. The CDR3 is made up of 12 amino acids. CDR3 DNA: TGTGCCAGCTCTTACGGACAGACTGAAGCTTTCTTT. Translation: CASSYGQTEAFF.

This clone was counted only a few times. The V call is TRBV4-2, the J call TRBJ1-1; D remains unclear. The CDR3 totals 17 residues. Per germline, CDR1 LGHNA and CDR2 YNFKEQ. With 0 bases removed from V and 10 bases from J, the gap between germline ends came to 24 bases. CDR3 in DNA: TGTGCCAGCAGCCAAGATAGGGCCCCGGGAACCCGAGTGGCAGCTTTCTTT. Translated: CASSQDRAPGTRVAAFF.

The chain links TRBV7-3 to TRBJ2-1, with 9 bases identical to TRBD2. Per germline, CDR1 SGHTA and CDR2 FQGTGA. V trimming: 5 bases; J trimming: 6 bases; junction bases outside the gene matches: 11. The CDR3 covers 16 residues. CDR3 residues: CASSPTVGGRANEQFF. The DNA for the CDR3 is TGTGCCAGCAGCCCCACGGTGGGCGGGAGGGCCAATGAGCAGTTCTTC.

This clone was seen more than once but under ten times. The chain couples TRBV19 to TRBJ2-1, with D perhaps TRBD1 (5 bases). V lost 2 bases, J lost 7 bases, and 15 bases lay in between. The CDR3 has 15 residues. Germline lookup yields CDR1 LNHDA and CDR2 SQIVND (reference sequence). CDR3 in amino acids: CASSIRGTRVNEQFF. The CDR3 nucleotides are TGTGCCAGTAGTATAAGGGGAACCAGGGTAAATGAGCAGTTCTTC.

This clone was seen a few times. The rearrangement joins TRBV5-6 to TRBJ2-1, with TRBD2 matching over 13 bases. This CDR3 spans 15 amino acids. The germline gives CDR1 SGHDT, CDR2 YYEEEE. The V and J ends lost 4 bases and 7 bases, in that order; junction bases with no gene match: 5. The CDR3 sequence is CASSTGLAGVNEQFF. The DNA for the CDR3 is TGTGCCAGCAGCACCGGACTAGCGGGGGTAAATGAGCAGTTCTTC.

This clone was seen more than once but under ten times. At one end the junction does not follow the germline gene, possibly because of a read error. The chain employs TRBV7-2 and TRBJ2-7, with 13 bases aligning to TRBD2. The CDR3 length is 12 residues. Germline V CDR1 and CDR2: SGHTA, FQGNSA. CDR3 nucleotides: TGTGCCAGCAGCTTATTTGGGACTAGCGGGACCTTC. This encodes CASSLFGTSGTF.

V usage is TRBV5-4 and J usage is TRBJ2-2; no reliable D call. Germline-derived CDR1 and CDR2 are SGHNT and YYREEE (reference sequence). The V end was cut by 0 bases, the J end by 0 bases, with 9 bases between. The CDR3 is made up of 16 amino acids. DNA for the CDR3: TGTGCCAGCAGCTTGGACCCGGGTGCGAACACCGGGGAGCTGTTTTTT. This encodes CASSLDPGANTGELFF. Variable domain in full (rest from reference TRBV5-4 and TRBJ2-2): ETGVTQSPTHLIKTRGQQVTLRCSSQSGHNTVSWYQQALGQGPQFIFQYYREEENGRGNFPPRFSGLQFPNYSSELNVNALELDDSALYLCASSLDPGANTGELFFGEGSRLTVL.

This clone was seen more than once but under ten times. The chain uses TRBV7-9 and TRBJ1-5; D is perhaps TRBD1 (6 bases). CDR3 length equals 15 residues. Germline loops: CDR1 SEHNR, CDR2 FQNEAQ (reference sequence). Trimming removed 2 bases from V and 2 bases from J, with 10 bases in between. CDR3 loop: CASSLSGARNQPQHF. CDR3 in DNA: TGTGCCAGCAGCTTATCAGGGGCTCGCAATCAGCCCCAGCATTTT.